This is a list of T cell receptor beta chains from one sample in a study of breast tumors, draining lymph nodes, adjacent tissues. TCRdb fed the multiplex PCR reads into MiXCR, producing one record per CDR3 protein. Of 130,000 or so distinct CDR3 sequences detected, around a third appear once; the ten largest clones hold about 2.5%. Specimen: axillary lymph node tissue. These receptors originate from a female donor with breast cancer. Some clones in this sample may be carry-over from other donors' samples. Each CDR3 is given without its conserved first and last residue. Clone size is not always given. Where it is, it says once, few, many or a class for expanded clones.

v_call: TRBV7-8; cdr3_length: 15; clone_size: many; j_call: TRBJ2-7; cdr3_aa: ASSFLRAGTPTYEQY
v_call: TRBV2; cdr3_length: 13; clone_size: NA; j_call: TRBJ2-5; cdr3_aa: ASSAPGQGKETQY
v_call: TRBV2; cdr3_length: 9; clone_size: few; j_call: TRBJ1-1; cdr3_aa: ADSGDTEAF
v_call: TRBV4-1; cdr3_length: 17; clone_size: NA; j_call: TRBJ2-5; cdr3_aa: ASSQVWGVAGGDQETQC
v_call: TRBV5-1; cdr3_length: 12; clone_size: many; j_call: TRBJ2-5; cdr3_aa: ASSPGGAQETQY
v_call: TRBV7-9; cdr3_length: 14; clone_size: many; j_call: TRBJ2-5; cdr3_aa: ASSSRTWGGSETQY
v_call: TRBV20-1; cdr3_length: 14; clone_size: few; j_call: TRBJ1-1; cdr3_aa: SAREHGGIRNTEAF
v_call: TRBV7-3; cdr3_length: 12; clone_size: NA; j_call: TRBJ2-5; cdr3_aa: ASSTGTGGETQY
v_call: TRBV27; cdr3_length: 13; clone_size: many; j_call: TRBJ2-7; cdr3_aa: ASRPGTDRSYEQY
v_call: TRBV3-1; cdr3_length: 13; clone_size: many; j_call: TRBJ1-2; cdr3_aa: ASSQRQGQNYGYT
v_call: TRBV7-3; cdr3_length: 13; clone_size: NA; j_call: TRBJ2-1; cdr3_aa: ASSPDRAAYNEQL
v_call: TRBV7-9; cdr3_length: 12; clone_size: many; j_call: TRBJ1-4; cdr3_aa: ASSVWEQGDRLF
v_call: TRBV9; cdr3_length: 12; clone_size: NA; j_call: TRBJ1-1; cdr3_aa: ASSTLDSYTEAF
v_call: TRBV2; cdr3_length: 13; clone_size: NA; j_call: TRBJ1-2; cdr3_aa: ATKLQSGISAGYT
v_call: TRBV11-2; cdr3_length: 14; clone_size: many; j_call: TRBJ2-5; cdr3_aa: ASSLGAGQGGETQY
v_call: TRBV29-1; cdr3_length: 13; clone_size: NA; j_call: TRBJ2-2; cdr3_aa: SGGPPGSNTGELF
v_call: TRBV4-2; cdr3_length: 13; clone_size: NA; j_call: TRBJ2-7; cdr3_aa: ASSQLDTGSYEQY
v_call: TRBV20-1; cdr3_length: 11; clone_size: NA; j_call: TRBJ2-1; cdr3_aa: SAVGQEANEQF
v_call: TRBV13; cdr3_length: 13; clone_size: NA; j_call: TRBJ1-3; cdr3_aa: ASSLGGTDGNTIY
v_call: TRBV7-2; cdr3_length: 13; clone_size: many; j_call: TRBJ1-6; cdr3_aa: ASSLVADYNSPLH
v_call: TRBV5-1; cdr3_length: 13; clone_size: NA; j_call: TRBJ1-4; cdr3_aa: ATQVRDRGYEKLF
v_call: TRBV9; cdr3_length: 11; clone_size: NA; j_call: TRBJ1-1; cdr3_aa: ASSVPGTAEAF
v_call: TRBV20-1; cdr3_length: 14; clone_size: NA; j_call: TRBJ2-5; cdr3_aa: SAREQSTSPDQPQY
v_call: TRBV5-1; cdr3_length: 16; clone_size: few; j_call: TRBJ2-3; cdr3_aa: ASGSGLAGGLSTDTQY
v_call: TRBV27; cdr3_length: 13; clone_size: NA; j_call: TRBJ1-5; cdr3_aa: ASSFRGQGGRAQH
v_call: TRBV7-6; cdr3_length: 11; clone_size: many; j_call: TRBJ1-2; cdr3_aa: ASSPPASQGYT
v_call: TRBV6-5; cdr3_length: 12; clone_size: NA; j_call: TRBJ2-1; cdr3_aa: ASSAEASSYEQF
v_call: TRBV6-1; cdr3_length: 12; clone_size: once; j_call: TRBJ1-6; cdr3_aa: ASRGQGLDSPLH
v_call: TRBV12-5; cdr3_length: 9; clone_size: few; j_call: TRBJ1-1; cdr3_aa: ASGTLPEAF
v_call: TRBV5-1; cdr3_length: 14; clone_size: NA; j_call: TRBJ2-3; cdr3_aa: ASSVVGDQFADTQY
v_call: TRBV19; cdr3_length: 13; clone_size: many; j_call: TRBJ1-2; cdr3_aa: ASTSPGQGNYGYT